One T cell receptor (beta chain) is described in this entry. This sample is drawn from a study of shared clonotypes between healthy human individuals. After removal of 6 bases from V and 5 bases from J, the junction contained 8 bases not matched to a gene. Germline V gives CDR1 MDHEN, CDR2 SYDVKM. The CDR3 extends over 14 amino acids. DNA at about 0.2 ug, roughly 30,000 T cell genomes, went into sorted-subset replicate PCRs. Only in-frame clones appear in the TCRdb table, and some are missing; sequencing was by immunoSEQ multiplex PCR. The sample consists of about a million clones, 70% to 85% of them appearing once.

The V gene is TRBV28, the J gene TRBJ2-7; 9 nucleotides align to TRBD1. This TCR was recovered from a man aged 18 to 29 in good health. Some clones in this sample may be carry-over from other donors' samples. Source material: memory CD4+ T cells from PBMCs. Subset indicated: CD45RA-negative fraction. The CDR3 nucleotides are TGTGCCAGCAGCCCTGGGACAGGGATCAACGAGCAGTACTTC. Translated, it gives CASSPGTGINEQYF.